The rows below give T cell receptor beta chains drawn from one sample of a study of vaccination effects on CD4 cells after COVID-19. Their specific antigens are unknown. Only in-frame clones appear in the TCRdb table, and some are missing; sequencing was by immunoSEQ multiplex PCR. The data hold fewer than 40,000 clones, with around 70% observed a single time. The material was CD4+ T cells from PBMCs cultured with HCoV-229E spike peptides, obtained before COVID-19 vaccination. Receptors originate from a human donor who received a COVID-19 vaccine. Each CDR3 is given with its conserved first and last residue. D genes are given only for firm matches. Expanded clones are given a class, and other clones once, few, many or no size at all.

cdr3_length,d_call,clone_size,j_call,v_call,cdr3_aa,cdr3_nt
13,NA,NA,TRBJ2-3,TRBV6-6,CATNPGGTDTQYF,TGTGCCACCAACCCGGGGGGCACAGATACGCAGTATTTT
16,TRBD2,NA,TRBJ2-3,TRBV3-1/TRBV3-2,CASSQTSGRAPDTQYF,TGTGCCAGCAGCCAGACTAGCGGGAGGGCACCAGATACGCAGTATTTT
12,NA,NA,TRBJ2-1,TRBV5-8,CASSRTDNEQFF,TGTGCCAGCAGCCGGACAGACAATGAGCAGTTCTTC
14,NA,NA,TRBJ1-2,TRBV5-1,CASSLPGGAYGYTF,TGCGCCAGCAGCCTACCCGGGGGAGCCTATGGCTACACCTTC
11,TRBD2,NA,TRBJ2-7,TRBV6-5,CASGRGNEQYF,TGTGCCAGCGGGAGGGGCAACGAGCAGTACTTC
15,TRBD1,NA,TRBJ2-7,TRBV4-1,CASSQPGQGNYEQYF,TGCGCCAGCAGCCAGCCGGGACAGGGTAACTACGAGCAGTACTTC
15,NA,NA,TRBJ1-1,TRBV18,CASSQQPGTVTEAFF,TGTGCCAGCTCACAACAGCCGGGAACAGTGACTGAAGCTTTCTTT
15,TRBD1,NA,TRBJ2-1,TRBV11-3,CASSLDRDSGNEQFF,TGTGCCAGCAGCTTAGATCGGGACAGTGGCAATGAGCAGTTCTTC
14,TRBD1,NA,TRBJ1-4,TRBV7-9,CASSRGRGAEKLFF,TGTGCCAGCAGCCGTGGCAGGGGGGCTGAAAAACTGTTTTTT
14,NA,NA,TRBJ2-1,TRBV6-5,CASRAQMGYNEQFF,TGTGCCAGTAGAGCCCAAATGGGATACAATGAGCAGTTCTTC
13,TRBD1,NA,TRBJ2-7,TRBV11-3,CASSRTGSYEQYF,TGTGCCAGCAGTCGGACAGGGTCCTACGAGCAGTACTTC
17,NA,NA,TRBJ1-6,TRBV7-9,CASSLSLSYRDNSPLHF,TGTGCCAGCAGCTTAAGTTTATCGTACAGGGACAATTCACCCCTCCACTTT
12,NA,NA,TRBJ2-7,TRBV29-1,CSVGGGAYEQYF,TGCAGCGTTGGCGGAGGGGCCTACGAGCAGTACTTC
15,NA,NA,TRBJ2-7,TRBV5-1,CASSLADPGNYEQYF,TGCGCCAGCAGCTTGGCGGACCCCGGTAACTACGAGCAGTACTTC
14,NA,NA,TRBJ2-3,TRBV7-2,CASSFSPGTDTQYF,TGTGCCAGCAGCTTCTCCCCTGGCACAGATACGCAGTATTTT
14,TRBD1,NA,TRBJ1-2,TRBV5-1,CASNPTGQDYGYTF,TGCGCCAGCAACCCGACGGGACAGGACTATGGCTACACCTTC
15,NA,NA,TRBJ2-5,TRBV24-1,CATSDARGAGETQYF,TGTGCCACCAGTGATGCCCGGGGGGCCGGGGAGACCCAGTACTTC
13,TRBD1,few,TRBJ1-2,TRBV7-9,CASSVRGRDGYTF,TGTGCCAGCAGCGTCAGGGGGCGGGATGGCTACACCTTC
16,TRBD2,NA,TRBJ2-1,TRBV6-2/TRBV6-3,CASSYSGGRAWNEQFF,TGTGCCAGCAGTTACTCAGGCGGGAGGGCCTGGAATGAGCAGTTCTTC
11,NA,NA,TRBJ2-5,TRBV29-1,CSVAPGGTQYF,TGCAGCGTTGCCCCCGGGGGTACCCAGTACTTC
13,NA,NA,TRBJ1-1,TRBV11-2,CASSLVGNTEAFF,TGTGCCAGCAGCTTAGTTGGGAACACTGAAGCTTTCTTT
13,TRBD1,few,TRBJ2-7,TRBV30,CAWSGTGFYEQYF,TGTGCCTGGAGTGGGACAGGGTTTTACGAGCAGTACTTC
18,TRBD1,NA,TRBJ1-1,TRBV7-9,CASSTRSLTGGANTEAFF,TGTGCCAGCAGCACACGCTCACTTACAGGGGGCGCGAACACTGAAGCTTTCTTT
15,NA,few,TRBJ1-6,TRBV5-4,CASSLDLIKGSPLHF,TGTGCCAGCAGCCTGGACCTTATTAAGGGTTCACCCCTCCACTTT
14,NA,NA,TRBJ1-1,TRBV5-1,CASSRLGTETEAFF,TGCGCCAGCAGCCGACTCGGGACGGAAACTGAAGCTTTCTTT
17,TRBD1,NA,TRBJ1-2,TRBV5-6,CASSLPSGTGKDYGYTF,TGTGCCAGCAGCTTACCCTCCGGGACAGGGAAGGACTATGGCTACACCTTC
13,NA,NA,TRBJ2-7,TRBV7-6,CASSFAASYEQYF,TGTGCCAGCAGCTTCGCAGCCTCCTACGAGCAGTACTTC
11,NA,NA,TRBJ2-5,TRBV11-1,CASSLREAQYF,TGTGCCAGCAGCCTCAGGGAAGCCCAGTACTTC
12,TRBD1,NA,TRBJ2-7,TRBV30,CAGRQGSLEQYF,TGTGCCGGCCGACAGGGGTCCCTCGAGCAGTACTTC
15,NA,few,TRBJ1-4,TRBV11-2,CASSRSTGRNEKLFF,TGTGCCAGCAGCCGATCGACAGGTCGAAATGAAAAACTGTTTTTT
16,NA,NA,TRBJ2-5,TRBV4-2,CASSQDKSGPQETQYF,TGTGCCAGCAGCCAAGACAAATCAGGTCCTCAAGAGACCCAGTACTTC
15,TRBD1,NA,TRBJ2-5,TRBV14,CASSQGTGVGETQYF,TGTGCCAGCAGCCAAGGGACAGGGGTAGGGGAGACCCAGTACTTC
15,NA,NA,TRBJ2-1,TRBV27,CASSGLRVITGEQFF,TGTGCCAGCAGCGGGCTCCGGGTCATTACGGGTGAGCAGTTCTTC
17,TRBD2,NA,TRBJ2-2,TRBV11-3,CASSSSSGSRGTGELFF,TGTGCCAGCAGCTCCTCTAGCGGGAGTAGGGGAACCGGGGAGCTGTTTTTT
13,NA,few,TRBJ2-7,TRBV11-3,CASSRQGAYEQYF,TGTGCCAGCAGCCGTCAGGGAGCCTACGAGCAGTACTTC
14,TRBD1,large,TRBJ1-2,TRBV19,CASSITQGQGGYTF,TGTGCCAGTAGTATAACCCAAGGACAGGGAGGCTACACCTTC
13,TRBD2,NA,TRBJ2-7,TRBV6-6,CASSVSGSYEQYF,TGTGCCAGCAGTGTAAGCGGGAGCTACGAGCAGTACTTC
16,TRBD2,NA,TRBJ2-2,TRBV30,CAWSVRGLANTGELFF,TGTGCCTGGAGTGTACGGGGACTAGCAAACACCGGGGAGCTGTTTTTT
15,NA,NA,TRBJ2-3,TRBV5-1,CASSLVGRGPDTQYF,TGCGCCAGCAGCTTGGTTGGGAGGGGGCCAGATACGCAGTATTTT
13,NA,few,TRBJ1-2,TRBV6-5,CASSRRGVHGYTF,TGTGCCAGCAGTCGACGGGGGGTTCATGGCTACACCTTC
14,NA,once,TRBJ2-2,TRBV29-1,CSVEARKGTGELFF,TGCAGCGTTGAGGCCAGGAAGGGAACCGGGGAGCTGTTTTTT
13,NA,NA,TRBJ1-1,TRBV6-5,CASSYGRFTEAFF,TGTGCCAGCAGTTACGGGAGATTTACTGAAGCTTTCTTT
12,NA,NA,TRBJ2-2,TRBV19,CARSLGTGELFF,TGTGCCAGGAGCCTTGGCACCGGGGAGCTGTTTTTT
14,NA,NA,TRBJ2-7,TRBV3-1/TRBV3-2,CASSASRVGNEQYF,TGTGCCAGCAGCGCCAGCAGGGTCGGGAACGAGCAGTACTTC
17,NA,NA,TRBJ1-3,TRBV30,CAWSRSRTSVSGNTIYF,TGTGCCTGGAGTCGAAGCCGGACGTCCGTTTCTGGAAACACCATATATTTT
14,TRBD2,NA,TRBJ2-7,TRBV28,CASSFPRTSPTLYF,TGTGCCAGCAGCTTCCCCCGGACTAGCCCAACCCTATACTTC
14,TRBD2,once,TRBJ2-3,TRBV6-5,CASSSGRSVDTQYF,TGTGCCAGCAGTAGCGGGAGATCGGTAGATACGCAGTATTTT
14,TRBD1,once,TRBJ1-2,TRBV5-6,CASSSPGGRYGYTF,TGTGCCAGCAGCTCCCCAGGGGGCCGCTATGGCTACACCTTC
16,TRBD1,NA,TRBJ2-5,TRBV5-4,CASSLRQGAQGETQYF,TGTGCCAGCAGCTTGAGGCAGGGGGCTCAGGGAGAGACCCAGTACTTC
11,NA,once,TRBJ2-7,TRBV4-2,CASSQENEQYF,TGTGCCAGCAGCCAAGAAAACGAGCAGTACTTC
14,NA,few,TRBJ1-1,TRBV6-6,CASRADNRVTEAFF,TGTGCCAGCAGGGCGGACAACAGGGTCACTGAAGCTTTCTTT
18,NA,NA,TRBJ1-5,TRBV28,CASTSTRAGLTGNQPQHF,TGTGCCAGCACTTCGACACGGGCAGGGCTTACAGGGAATCAGCCCCAGCATTTT
14,NA,NA,TRBJ1-2,TRBV6-2/TRBV6-3,CASSYAPGNYGYTF,TGTGCCAGCAGTTACGCTCCCGGGAACTATGGCTACACCTTC
16,NA,once,TRBJ1-2,TRBV28,CASSLISVAALGGYTF,TGTGCCAGCAGTTTAATAAGTGTGGCGGCCCTTGGCGGCTACACCTTC
14,NA,NA,TRBJ1-3,TRBV28,CASTPGGFGNTIYF,TGTGCCAGCACCCCCGGGGGATTTGGAAACACCATATATTTT